A selection of T cell receptor beta chains follows, all from one sample in a study of blood T cell repertoires in COVID-19. Method: immunoSEQ multiplex PCR; TCRdb's copy keeps in-frame clones and lacks some. Counted here are about 460,000 clones, approximately 86% occurring once; the ten biggest clones make up around 7.9%. The sequenced material came from PBMCs or T cells enriched from blood (not recorded which). The receptor source for this set is a woman in her sixties or seventies who had recovered from COVID-19. Both conserved end residues are part of each CDR3. Each record gives: CDR3 DNA, CDR3 protein, J gene, V gene, clone size, D gene. D genes are given only for firm matches. Part of the rows lack a size; the others show once, few, many or a class for expanded clones.

TGTGCCAGCAGCTTACGGGGGGGCTGGGACACCGGGGAGCTGTTTTTT | CASSLRGGWDTGELFF | TRBJ2-2 | TRBV13 | NA | TRBD2
TGCGCCAGCAGCCGGACAGGGTCGAACACCGGGGAGCTGTTTTTT | CASSRTGSNTGELFF | TRBJ2-2 | TRBV5-1 | once | TRBD1
TGTGCCAGCAGTTACGGGACAGGGAACACCGGGGAGCTGTTTTTT | CASSYGTGNTGELFF | TRBJ2-2 | TRBV6-6 | NA | TRBD1
TGTGCCAGCAGCCCAACAGGGATAGTGACCCACAGGCTCTATGGCTACACCTTC | CASSPTGIVTHRLYGYTF | TRBJ1-2 | TRBV7-8 | once | NA
TGTGCCAGCAGTCGGGGGACAGGGCACTATGGCTACACCTTC | CASSRGTGHYGYTF | TRBJ1-2 | TRBV6-5 | NA | TRBD1
TGTGCCACCAGTGCGCTAGGTGCCCAGTACTTC | CATSALGAQYF | TRBJ2-5 | TRBV24-1 | NA | NA
TGTGCCAGCAGCTTAAAAGGACAGGGGTTTTTTGACTATGGCTACACCTTC | CASSLKGQGFFDYGYTF | TRBJ1-2 | TRBV7-9 | once | TRBD1
TGTGCTAGTGGTTTGGTCAAGAGCCAGCCCCAGCATTTT | CASGLVKSQPQHF | TRBJ1-5 | TRBV12-5 | once | NA
TGTGCCAGCAGCTTGGGGGGGGCGAACACCGGGGAGCTGTTTTTT | CASSLGGANTGELFF | TRBJ2-2 | TRBV5-4 | NA | NA
TGTGCCAGCAAAGCCCCAGGGCTCTATGGCTACACCTTC | CASKAPGLYGYTF | TRBJ1-2 | TRBV2 | once | NA
TGTGCCATCAGTGAGCTGCAGGGGGCGTATGAGCAGTACTTC | CAISELQGAYEQYF | TRBJ2-7 | TRBV10-3 | NA | TRBD1
TGTGCCAGCAGTGAATGGGACAGCCGATATGGCTACACCTTC | CASSEWDSRYGYTF | TRBJ1-2 | TRBV2 | NA | TRBD1
TGTGCCAGCAGTGAACAGGCAGCGGGGGCCACAGATACGCAGTATTTT | CASSEQAAGATDTQYF | TRBJ2-3 | TRBV2 | NA | TRBD2
TGTGCCAGCAGTCCGGCGACAGGGGGGGGCCGGCTTTGCACAGATACGCAGTATTTT | CASSPATGGGRLCTDTQYF | TRBJ2-3 | TRBV6-6 | NA | TRBD1
TGTGCCAGCAGCTTAGGACGGGGAGGGGGCCAAGAGACCCAGTACTTC | CASSLGRGGGQETQYF | TRBJ2-5 | TRBV7-2 | NA | NA
TGTGCCAGCAGTGAAGCCCGGACAGGGTCTAACACCATATATTTT | CASSEARTGSNTIYF | TRBJ1-3 | TRBV2 | NA | TRBD1
TGTGCCATCAGTGACATAAAGGGGGTTAACTATGGCTACACCTTC | CAISDIKGVNYGYTF | TRBJ1-2 | TRBV10-3 | NA | NA
TGTGCCTGCACCGGGACAGGGATTTTGAACACTGAAGCTTTCTTT | CACTGTGILNTEAFF | TRBJ1-1 | TRBV28 | few | TRBD1
TGTGCCAGCAGTGGGGCGCGGGTTTGCAATGAGCAGTTCTTC | CASSGARVCNEQFF | TRBJ2-1 | TRBV6-4 | NA | NA
TGCGCCAGCAGCCAACTCAGGGTTTACTCACCCCTCCACTTT | CASSQLRVYSPLHF | TRBJ1-6 | TRBV4-1 | few | NA
TGTGCCATCAGTGTGGGGGGGGGACTGAACCCCGGCCCTGACTACAATGAGCAGTTCTTC | CAISVGGGLNPGPDYNEQFF | TRBJ2-1 | TRBV10-3 | NA | TRBD2
TGTGCCAGCAGTAGGGGCCCCGGGACAGGGGGCAACGATGAGCAGTTCTTC | CASSRGPGTGGNDEQFF | TRBJ2-1 | TRBV27 | NA | TRBD1
TGCGCCAGCAGTGTGGGGCAGAACGGCAAAAACATTCAGTACTTC | CASSVGQNGKNIQYF | TRBJ2-4 | TRBV10-2 | NA | NA
TGCGCCAGCAGCTTGGTGAGCGATGAGGTGTACGAGCAGTACTTC | CASSLVSDEVYEQYF | TRBJ2-7 | TRBV5-1 | NA | NA
TGTGCCAGCACCGGTCGGGACAGGAAATACAATGAGCAGTTCTTC | CASTGRDRKYNEQFF | TRBJ2-1 | TRBV7-6 | NA | TRBD1
TGTGCCAGCAGTTACCGAGGGATCGTAACAGATACGCAGTATTTT | CASSYRGIVTDTQYF | TRBJ2-3 | TRBV6-5 | NA | NA
TGTGCCAGCAGTTACGGACAGCCCTATGAAAAACTGTTTTTT | CASSYGQPYEKLFF | TRBJ1-4 | TRBV6-5 | NA | NA
TGTGCCAGCAGTTTGAGGACAGCCTTTGGCTACACCTTC | CASSLRTAFGYTF | TRBJ1-2 | TRBV12-3/TRBV12-4 | once | NA
TGTGCCAGTAGGGACAGGGGTAATCAGCCCCAGCATTTT | CASRDRGNQPQHF | TRBJ1-5 | TRBV19 | NA | TRBD1